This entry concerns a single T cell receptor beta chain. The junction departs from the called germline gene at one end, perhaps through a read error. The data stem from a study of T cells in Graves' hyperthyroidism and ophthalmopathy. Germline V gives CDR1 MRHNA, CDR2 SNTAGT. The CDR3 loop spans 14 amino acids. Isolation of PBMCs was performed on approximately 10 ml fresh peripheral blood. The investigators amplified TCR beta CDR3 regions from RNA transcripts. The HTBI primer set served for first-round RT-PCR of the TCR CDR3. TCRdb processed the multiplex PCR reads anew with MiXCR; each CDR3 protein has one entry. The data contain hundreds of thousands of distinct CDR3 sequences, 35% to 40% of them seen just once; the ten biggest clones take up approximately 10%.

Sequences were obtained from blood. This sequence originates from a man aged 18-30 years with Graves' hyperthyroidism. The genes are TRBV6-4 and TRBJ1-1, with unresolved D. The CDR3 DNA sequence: TGTGCCAGCAGTTACTCTCCGGTAAACACTGAAGCTTTCTTT. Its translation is CASSYSPVNTEAFF.